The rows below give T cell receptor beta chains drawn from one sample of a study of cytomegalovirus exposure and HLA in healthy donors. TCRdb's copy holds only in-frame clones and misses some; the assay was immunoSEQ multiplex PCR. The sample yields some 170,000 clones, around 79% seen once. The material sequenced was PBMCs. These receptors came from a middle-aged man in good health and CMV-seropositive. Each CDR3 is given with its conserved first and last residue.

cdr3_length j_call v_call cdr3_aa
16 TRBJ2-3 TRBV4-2 CASRYGLADFTDTQYF
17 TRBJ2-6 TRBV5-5 CASRSGTRYSGANVLTF
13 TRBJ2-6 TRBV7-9 CASSSRRTSGLTF
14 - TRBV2 CASSGETGAAEQYF
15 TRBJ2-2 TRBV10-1 CASSPGTLTPGELFF
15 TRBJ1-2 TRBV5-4 CASSLGQLTSYGYTF
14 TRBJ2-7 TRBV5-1 CASSFSGSINEQYF
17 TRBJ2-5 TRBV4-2 CASSQDVLAGAFETQYF
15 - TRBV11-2 CASSLAGLGLYEQYF
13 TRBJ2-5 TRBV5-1 CASSSARTETQYF
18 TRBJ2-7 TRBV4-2 CASSQELDPGQGSYEQYF
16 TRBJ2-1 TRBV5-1 CASSLFAGSSYNEQFF
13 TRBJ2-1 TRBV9 CASSVGGWGEQFF
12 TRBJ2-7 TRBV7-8 CASSATGYEQYF
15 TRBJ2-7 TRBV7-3 CASSARGGLSYEQYF
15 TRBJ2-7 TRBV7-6 CASSLVYGGTYEQYF
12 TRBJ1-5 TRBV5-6 CASSPGQGPQHF
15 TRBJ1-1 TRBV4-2 CASSQPTGDTTEAFF
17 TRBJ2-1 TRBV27 CASLRSGRALSYNEQFF
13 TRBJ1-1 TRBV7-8 CASSRDRNTEAFF
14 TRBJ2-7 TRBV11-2 CASSPRTGWYEQYF
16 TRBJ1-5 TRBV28 CASSSGGREWNQPQHF
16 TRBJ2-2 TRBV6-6 CASSPGVGANTGELFF
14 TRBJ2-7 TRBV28 CASSLPGGTYEQYF
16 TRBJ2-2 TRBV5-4 CASSSGQGMGTGELFF
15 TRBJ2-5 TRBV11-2 CASSLFGEFLKTQYF
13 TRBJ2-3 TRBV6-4 CASSLRETDTQYF
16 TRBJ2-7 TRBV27 CASSPWTSGRAYEQYF
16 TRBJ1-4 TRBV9 CASSVGGGQGNEKLFF
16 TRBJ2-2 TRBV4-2 CASSPEGGPGTGELFF
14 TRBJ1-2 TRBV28 CASSASPQQNGYTF
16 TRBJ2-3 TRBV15 CATSSWTSGSRDTQYF
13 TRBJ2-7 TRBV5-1 CASSLDGSYEQYF
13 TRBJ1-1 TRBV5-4 CASSAGLNTEAFF
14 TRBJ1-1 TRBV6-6 CASSYSGGNTEAFF
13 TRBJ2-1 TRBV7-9 CASSLAGGDEQFF
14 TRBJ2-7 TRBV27 CASRTTGTDYEQYF
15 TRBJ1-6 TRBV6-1 CASSRQGIGNSPLHF
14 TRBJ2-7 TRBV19 CASSIREGPYEQYF
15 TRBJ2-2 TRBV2 CASRLRDTNTGELFF
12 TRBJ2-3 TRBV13 CASSFLKDTQYF
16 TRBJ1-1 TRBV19 CASSMRRGGQNTEAFF
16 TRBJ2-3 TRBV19 CASSIGGAHGSDTQYF
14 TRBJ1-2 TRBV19 CASTIGQPVYGYTF
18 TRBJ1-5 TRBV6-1 CASSEELEGGYSNQPQHF
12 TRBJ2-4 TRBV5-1 CASRGEWDSQYF
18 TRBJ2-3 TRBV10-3 CAISESSMMGQSTDTQYF
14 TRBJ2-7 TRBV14 CASSPPGSVYEQYF
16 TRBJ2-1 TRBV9 CASSVGPGQLGNEQFF
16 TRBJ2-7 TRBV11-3 CASSLRSSSGIYEQYF
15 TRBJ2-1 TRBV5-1 CASSLVLDRVNEQFF
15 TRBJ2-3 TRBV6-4 CASRGLAGSSDTQYF